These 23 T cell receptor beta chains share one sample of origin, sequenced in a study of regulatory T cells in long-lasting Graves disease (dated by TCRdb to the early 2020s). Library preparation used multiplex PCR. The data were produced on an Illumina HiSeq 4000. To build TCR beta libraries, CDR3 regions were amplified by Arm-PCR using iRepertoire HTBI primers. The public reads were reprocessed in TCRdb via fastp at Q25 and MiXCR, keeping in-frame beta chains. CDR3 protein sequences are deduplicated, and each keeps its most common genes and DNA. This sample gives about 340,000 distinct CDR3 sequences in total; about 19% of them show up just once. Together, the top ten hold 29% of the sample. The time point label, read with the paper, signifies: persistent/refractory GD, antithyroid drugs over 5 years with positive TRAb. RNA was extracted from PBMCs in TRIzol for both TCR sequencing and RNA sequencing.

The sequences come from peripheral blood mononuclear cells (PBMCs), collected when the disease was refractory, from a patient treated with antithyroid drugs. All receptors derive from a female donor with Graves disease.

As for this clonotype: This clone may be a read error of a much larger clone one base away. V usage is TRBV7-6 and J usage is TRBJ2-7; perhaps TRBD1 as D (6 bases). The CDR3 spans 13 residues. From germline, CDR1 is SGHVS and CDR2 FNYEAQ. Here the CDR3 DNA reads TGTGCCAGCAGACCCGCAGGGGCCTACGAGCAGTGCTTC. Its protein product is CASRPAGAYEQCF.

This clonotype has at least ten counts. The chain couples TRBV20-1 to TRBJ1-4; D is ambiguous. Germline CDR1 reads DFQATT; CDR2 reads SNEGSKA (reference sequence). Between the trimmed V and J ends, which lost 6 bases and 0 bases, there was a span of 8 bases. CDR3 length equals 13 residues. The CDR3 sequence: CSARQTTNEKLFF. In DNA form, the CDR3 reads TGCAGTGCCAGGCAAACAACTAATGAAAAACTGTTTTTT.

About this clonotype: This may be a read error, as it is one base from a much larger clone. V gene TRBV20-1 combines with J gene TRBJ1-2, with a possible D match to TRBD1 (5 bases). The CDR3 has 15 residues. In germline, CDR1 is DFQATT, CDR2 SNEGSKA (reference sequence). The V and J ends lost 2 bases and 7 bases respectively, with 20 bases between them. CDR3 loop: CSARPQGQWASGYTF. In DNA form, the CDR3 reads TGCAGTGCTAGACCCCAGGGCCAGTGGGCCAGTGGCTACACCTTC.

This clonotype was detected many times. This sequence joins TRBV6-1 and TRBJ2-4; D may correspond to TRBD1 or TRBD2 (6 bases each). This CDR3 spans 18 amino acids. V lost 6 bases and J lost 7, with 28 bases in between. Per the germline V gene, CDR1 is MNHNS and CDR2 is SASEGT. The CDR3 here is CASRSSGTRGLGRNIQYF. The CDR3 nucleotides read TGTGCCAGCAGATCTTCCGGGACAAGGGGCTTGGGGAGGAACATTCAGTACTTC.

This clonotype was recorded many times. The CDR3 spells CASSDSGSGANVLTF. As DNA, the CDR3 is TGTGCCAGCAGTGACTCAGGGTCTGGGGCCAACGTCCTGACTTTC. J is TRBJ2-6 and V is TRBV28; tentatively, D is TRBD1 (5 bases). The CDR3 is 15 amino acids. Germline V gene sequence: CDR1 MDHEN, CDR2 SYDVKM. Trimming removed 5 bases at V and 1 base at J, with 9 bases between. The whole variable domain, remainder taken from reference TRBV28 and TRBJ2-6, is DVKVTQSSRYLVKRTGEKVFLECVQDMDHENMFWYRQDPGLGLRLIYFSYDVKMKEKGDIPEGYSVSREKKERFSLILESASTNQTSMYLCASSDSGSGANVLTFGAGSRLTVL.

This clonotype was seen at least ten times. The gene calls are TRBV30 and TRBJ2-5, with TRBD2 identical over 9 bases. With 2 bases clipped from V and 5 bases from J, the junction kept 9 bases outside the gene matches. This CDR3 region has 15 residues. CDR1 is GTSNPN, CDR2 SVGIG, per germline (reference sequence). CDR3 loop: CAWSRPSGVVETQYF. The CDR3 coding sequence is TGTGCCTGGAGTAGACCTAGCGGGGTCGTGGAGACCCAGTACTTC.

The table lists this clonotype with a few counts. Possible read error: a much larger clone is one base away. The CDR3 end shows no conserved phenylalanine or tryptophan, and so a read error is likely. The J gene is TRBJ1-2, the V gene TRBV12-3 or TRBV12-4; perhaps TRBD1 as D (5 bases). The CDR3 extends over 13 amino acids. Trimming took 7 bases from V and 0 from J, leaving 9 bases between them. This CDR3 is CASKTATNYGYTL. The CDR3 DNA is TGTGCCAGCAAGACAGCCACTAACTATGGCTACACCCTC.

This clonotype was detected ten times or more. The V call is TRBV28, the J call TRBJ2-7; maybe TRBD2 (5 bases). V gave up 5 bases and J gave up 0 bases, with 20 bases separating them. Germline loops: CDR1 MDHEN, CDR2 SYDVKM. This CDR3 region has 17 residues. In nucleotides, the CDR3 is TGTGCCAGCAGTCATTTCCTCAGGACGGGAAGCTCCTACGAGCAGTACTTC. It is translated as CASSHFLRTGSSYEQYF.

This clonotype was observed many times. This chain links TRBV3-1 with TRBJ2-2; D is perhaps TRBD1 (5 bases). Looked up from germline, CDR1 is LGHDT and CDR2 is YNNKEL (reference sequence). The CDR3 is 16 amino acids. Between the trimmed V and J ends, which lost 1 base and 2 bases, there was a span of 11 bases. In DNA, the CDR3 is TGTGCCAGCAGCCAAGTCCCCGACAGCAACACCGGGGAGCTGTTTTTT. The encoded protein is CASSQVPDSNTGELFF. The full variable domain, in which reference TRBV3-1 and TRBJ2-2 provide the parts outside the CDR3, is DTAVSQTPKYLVTQMGNDKSIKCEQNLGHDTMYWYKQDSKKFLKIMFSYNNKELIINETVPNRFSPKSPDKAHLNLHINSLELGDSAVYFCASSQVPDSNTGELFFGEGSRLTVL.

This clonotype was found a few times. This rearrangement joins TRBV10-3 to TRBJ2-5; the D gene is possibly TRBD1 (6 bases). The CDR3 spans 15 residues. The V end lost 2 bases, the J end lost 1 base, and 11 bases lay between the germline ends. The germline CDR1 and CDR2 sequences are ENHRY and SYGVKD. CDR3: CAISEGEDSQETQYF. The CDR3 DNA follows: TGTGCCATCAGTGAGGGCGAGGACAGCCAAGAGACCCAGTACTTC.

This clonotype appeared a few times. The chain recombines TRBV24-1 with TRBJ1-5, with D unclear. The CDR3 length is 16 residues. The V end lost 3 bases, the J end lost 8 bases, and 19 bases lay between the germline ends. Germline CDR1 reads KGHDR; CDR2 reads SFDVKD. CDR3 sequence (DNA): TGTGCCACCAGTGATGCCCACGGACCGATTGGGGAGCCCCAGCATTTT. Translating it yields CATSDAHGPIGEPQHF.

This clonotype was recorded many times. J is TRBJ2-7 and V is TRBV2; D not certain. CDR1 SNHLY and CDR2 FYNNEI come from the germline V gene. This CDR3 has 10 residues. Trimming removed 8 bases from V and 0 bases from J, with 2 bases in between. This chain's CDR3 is CASRSYEQYF. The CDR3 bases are TGTGCCAGCCGCTCCTACGAGCAGTACTTC.

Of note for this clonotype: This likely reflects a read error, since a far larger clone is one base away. The CDR3 nucleotides are TGTGCCAGCAGGGGGGACAGGGAAAGTCAGCCCCAGCATTTT. The encoded protein is CASRGDRESQPQHF. J is TRBJ1-5 and V is TRBV12-3 or TRBV12-4; TRBD1 aligns across 9 bases. V was pared by 6 bases and J by 6 bases, with 6 bases of the junction left unmatched. The CDR3 covers 14 residues.

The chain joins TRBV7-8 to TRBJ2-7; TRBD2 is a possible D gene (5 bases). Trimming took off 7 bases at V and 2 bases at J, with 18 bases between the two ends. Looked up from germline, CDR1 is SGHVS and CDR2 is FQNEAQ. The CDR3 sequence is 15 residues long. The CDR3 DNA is TGTGCCAGCATGGACCCGGGAAGCCTTACCTACGAGCAGTACTTC. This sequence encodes CASMDPGSLTYEQYF.

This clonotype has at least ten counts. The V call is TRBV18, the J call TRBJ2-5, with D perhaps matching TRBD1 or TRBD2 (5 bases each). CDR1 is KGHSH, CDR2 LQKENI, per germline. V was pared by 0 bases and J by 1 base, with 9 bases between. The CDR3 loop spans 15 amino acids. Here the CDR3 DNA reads TGTGCCAGCTCACCACCGCAGGGACGCCAAGAGACCCAGTACTTC. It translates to CASSPPQGRQETQYF. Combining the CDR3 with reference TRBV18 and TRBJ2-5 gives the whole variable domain NAGVMQNPRHLVRRRGQEARLRCSPMKGHSHVYWYRQLPEEGLKFMVYLQKENIIDESGMPKERFSAEFPKEGPSILRIQQVVRGDSAAYFCASSPPQGRQETQYFGPGTRLLVL.

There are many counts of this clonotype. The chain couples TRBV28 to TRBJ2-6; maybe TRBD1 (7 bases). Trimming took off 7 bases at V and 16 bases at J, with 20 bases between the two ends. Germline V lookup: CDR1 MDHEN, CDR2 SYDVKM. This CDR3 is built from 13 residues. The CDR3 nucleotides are TGTGCCAGCACCTTAGGGACAGCCGGGAGTCTGACTTTC. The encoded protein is CASTLGTAGSLTF.

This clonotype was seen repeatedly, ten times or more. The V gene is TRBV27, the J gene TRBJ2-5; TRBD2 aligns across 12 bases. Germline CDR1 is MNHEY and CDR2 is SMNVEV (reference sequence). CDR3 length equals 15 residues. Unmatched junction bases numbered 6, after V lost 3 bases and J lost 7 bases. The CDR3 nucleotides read TGTGCCAGCAGTTTTACTAGCGGGGGGCAGGGGACCCAGTACTTC. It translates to CASSFTSGGQGTQYF.

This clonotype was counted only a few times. As DNA, the CDR3 is TGCAGCGTTGTAGGGGTGGGGGAAAAACTGTTTTTT. Amino acid sequence: CSVVGVGEKLFF. The chain has TRBV29-1 and TRBJ1-4; D may be TRBD1 (5 bases). The CDR3 loop spans 12 amino acids. Germline CDR1 SQVTM, CDR2 ANQGSEA. V lost 4 bases, J lost 8 bases, and 11 bases lay in between.

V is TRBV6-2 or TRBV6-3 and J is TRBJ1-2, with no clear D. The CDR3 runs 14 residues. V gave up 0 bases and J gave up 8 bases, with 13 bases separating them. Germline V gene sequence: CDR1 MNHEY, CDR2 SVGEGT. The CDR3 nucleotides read TGTGCCAGCAGTTACTCCCGGCAAACAGAAGGCTACACCTTC. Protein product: CASSYSRQTEGYTF.

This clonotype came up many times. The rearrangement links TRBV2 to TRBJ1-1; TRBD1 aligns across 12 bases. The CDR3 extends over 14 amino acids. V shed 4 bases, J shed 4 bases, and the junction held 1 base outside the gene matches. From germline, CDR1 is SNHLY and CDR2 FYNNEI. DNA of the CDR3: TGTGCCAGCAGTGGGGGACAGGGGGCCACTGAAGCTTTCTTT. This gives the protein CASSGGQGATEAFF.

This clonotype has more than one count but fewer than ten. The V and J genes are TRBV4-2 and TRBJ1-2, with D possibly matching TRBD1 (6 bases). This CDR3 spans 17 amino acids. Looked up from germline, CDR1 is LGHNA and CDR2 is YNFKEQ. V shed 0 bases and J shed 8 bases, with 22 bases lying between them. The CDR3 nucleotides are TGTGCCAGCAGCCAAGATCTTGCCGGGGGGCGCCCCATCGGCTACACCTTC. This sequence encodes CASSQDLAGGRPIGYTF.

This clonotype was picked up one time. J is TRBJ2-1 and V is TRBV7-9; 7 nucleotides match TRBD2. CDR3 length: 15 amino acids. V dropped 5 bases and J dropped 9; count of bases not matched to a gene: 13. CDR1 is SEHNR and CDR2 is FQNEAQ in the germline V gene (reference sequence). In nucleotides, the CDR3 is TGTGCCAGCAGCCCTCCCTGGGGGGAGCGGGGTGAGCAGTTCTTC. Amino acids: CASSPPWGERGEQFF.

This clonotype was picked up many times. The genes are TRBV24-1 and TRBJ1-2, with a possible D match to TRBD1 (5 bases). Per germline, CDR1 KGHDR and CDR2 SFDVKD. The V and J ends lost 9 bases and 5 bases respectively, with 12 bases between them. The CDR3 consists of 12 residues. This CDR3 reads CATWGRFYGYTF. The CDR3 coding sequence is TGTGCCACCTGGGGGAGATTTTATGGCTACACCTTC.